Listed here are 28 T cell receptor beta chains from one sample, sequenced in a study of T cell responses to AZD1222 COVID-19 vaccine. Profiled with immunoSEQ multiplex PCR; TCRdb holds only in-frame clones, not every one. The repertoire holds 100,000 or so clones, with 85% to 90% as singletons. Sample: peripheral blood, taken on day 0 of AZD1222 vaccination. These receptors were taken from an adult in good health.

V gene TRBV12-3 or TRBV12-4 combines with J gene TRBJ1-2, with unresolved D. The ends were cut back, 2 bases at V and 6 bases at J, with 10 bases in the middle. The CDR3 sequence is 13 residues long. CDR3 in amino acids: CASSLSGLNGYTF. CDR3 in DNA: TGTGCCAGCAGTTTAAGCGGATTGAATGGCTACACCTTC.

J is TRBJ1-1 and V is TRBV7-9; 7 nucleotides match TRBD1. The CDR3 has 14 residues. CDR1 is SEHNR and CDR2 is FQNEAQ in the germline V gene (reference sequence). J lost 2 bases, V lost 5 bases, and 5 bases had no gene match. The CDR3 DNA is TGTGCCAGCAGCCCCCGACAGGGTAACACTGAAGCTTTCTTT. Its translation: CASSPRQGNTEAFF.

This sequence joins TRBV2 and TRBJ1-5, with D tentatively TRBD1 (6 bases). This CDR3 spans 13 amino acids. V was shortened by 7 bases and J by 2 bases, with 9 bases between the two germline ends. Germline lookup yields CDR1 SNHLY and CDR2 FYNNEI. CDR3 bases: TGTGCCAGCAAGGGACAACGCAATCAGCCCCAGCATTTT. Residues: CASKGQRNQPQHF.

This clone came up once. This chain joins TRBV7-2 and TRBJ2-7; tentatively, D is TRBD1 or TRBD2 (5 bases each). CDR3 length: 15 amino acids. Looked up from germline, CDR1 is SGHTA and CDR2 is FQGNSA. The V end lost 5 bases, the J end lost 1 base, and 15 bases lay between the germline ends. For the CDR3, the DNA is TGTGCCAGCAGCGGAACCGGGACGGTGTCCTACGAGCAGTACTTC. Residues: CASSGTGTVSYEQYF.

The chain recombines TRBV7-2 with TRBJ1-2; D gene unclear. Germline loops: CDR1 SGHTA, CDR2 FQGNSA. CDR3 length: 13 amino acids. Trimming cost V 2 bases and J 2 bases, with 6 bases left between them. The CDR3 coding sequence is TGTGCCAGCAGCTTAACGTTCAACTATGGCTACACCTTC. Translating it yields CASSLTFNYGYTF.

This clone was counted a few times. The chain employs TRBV12-3 or TRBV12-4 and TRBJ2-5; D ambiguous. The CDR3 loop spans 11 amino acids. V gave up 5 bases and J gave up 1 base, with 2 bases separating them. Written as DNA, the CDR3 is TGTGCCAGCAGTCTCCAAGAGACCCAGTACTTC. Translated: CASSLQETQYF.

V usage is TRBV10-3 and J usage is TRBJ2-7; 9 bases line up with TRBD1. The CDR3 has 19 amino acids. The germline V gene encodes CDR1 ENHRY and CDR2 SYGVKD. With V trimmed by 6 bases and J by 3 bases, 21 bases remained unmatched. CDR3 loop: CAISGGGGQGVLLDYEQYF. The CDR3, as DNA: TGTGCCATCAGCGGGGGAGGGGGACAGGGAGTCCTCCTGGACTACGAGCAGTACTTC.

This clone showed up just once. The chain combines TRBV7-3 with TRBJ2-3; D gene uncertain. This CDR3 has 14 amino acids. The germline V gene encodes CDR1 SGHTA and CDR2 FQGTGA. Trimming pared 2 bases from V and 1 base from J, leaving 7 bases between. This chain's CDR3 is CASSLGQGTDTQYF. In nucleotides, the CDR3 is TGTGCCAGCAGCTTAGGCCAGGGCACAGATACGCAGTATTTT.

The chain links TRBV7-2 to TRBJ2-7; 7 bases line up with TRBD2. There are 14 residues in the CDR3. Trimming took 4 bases from V and 0 from J; bases not matched to a gene: 3. Per germline, CDR1 SGHTA and CDR2 FQGNSA. CDR3 region: CASSSSGFSYEQYF. Written as DNA, the CDR3 is TGTGCCAGCAGCTCTAGCGGATTCTCCTACGAGCAGTACTTC. The full variable domain, completed using reference TRBV7-2 and TRBJ2-7, is GAGVSQSPSNKVTEKGKDVELRCDPISGHTALYWYRQSLGQGLEFLIYFQGNSAPDKSGLPSDRFSAERTGGSVSTLTIQRTQQEDSAVYLCASSSSGFSYEQYFGPGTRLTVT.

The V gene is TRBV2, the J gene TRBJ1-1; D uncertain. Germline-derived CDR1 and CDR2 are SNHLY and FYNNEI. CDR3 length equals 11 residues. Trimming cost V 8 bases and J 1 base, with 5 bases left between them. CDR3 in DNA: TGTGCCAGCGCAGAGAACACTGAAGCTTTCTTT. As protein: CASAENTEAFF.

The chain employs TRBV6-2 or TRBV6-3 and TRBJ2-3; the match to TRBD1 covers 9 bases. Trimming cost V 4 bases and J 3 bases; bases outside gene matches: 2. CDR3 length: 14 amino acids. Germline assignment: CDR1 MNHEY and CDR2 SVGEGT. Here the CDR3 DNA reads TGTGCCAGCAGTTCGGGACAGGGAACAGATACGCAGTATTTT. Its protein is CASSSGQGTDTQYF.

This sequence joins TRBV7-8 and TRBJ1-2; D gene uncertain. This CDR3 comprises 13 residues. V lost 3 bases and J lost 8, with 13 bases in between. Germline CDR1 and CDR2: SGHVS and FQNEAQ. The CDR3 sequence is CASSFEVGFGYTF. CDR3 sequence (DNA): TGTGCCAGCAGCTTTGAGGTCGGATTCGGCTACACCTTC.

The genes are TRBV10-3 and TRBJ1-4, with D perhaps matching TRBD1 (5 bases). This CDR3 comprises 15 residues. Germline loops: CDR1 ENHRY, CDR2 SYGVKD. The V end was cut by 2 bases, the J end by 3 bases, with 10 bases between. The CDR3 DNA follows: TGTGCCATCAGTGAGAGAGGGGACTCTAATGAAAAACTGTTTTTT. Translation gives CAISERGDSNEKLFF.

DNA of the CDR3: TGCGCCAGCAGCGAAGGGCGTTGGGGGCCCGGGGAGCTGTTTTTT. It is translated as CASSEGRWGPGELFF. V and J are TRBV5-1 and TRBJ2-2, with TRBD1 as a possible D gene (6 bases). CDR3 length equals 15 residues. The germline CDR1 and CDR2 sequences are SGHRS and YFSETQ. V was trimmed by 4 bases and J by 6 bases, leaving 16 bases between them.

This rearrangement joins TRBV28 to TRBJ2-1; D possibly corresponds to TRBD2 (6 bases). The CDR3 runs 15 residues. The germline gives CDR1 MDHEN, CDR2 SYDVKM. The V end lost 4 bases, the J end lost 3 bases, and 13 bases lay between the germline ends. In nucleotides, the CDR3 is TGTGCCAGCAGTTCCGGGAGTGTTGGCTACAATGAGCAGTTCTTC. It yields the protein CASSSGSVGYNEQFF.

The V and J genes are TRBV19 and TRBJ1-2; 8 nucleotides match TRBD1. The CDR3 has 14 amino acids. V lost 4 bases and J lost 4; bases outside the gene matches: 5. Germline lookup yields CDR1 LNHDA and CDR2 SQIVND (reference sequence). The CDR3, as DNA: TGTGCCAGTAGTACTACAGGGGGGGCCTATGGCTACACCTTC. Encoded protein: CASSTTGGAYGYTF.

The chain couples TRBV10-3 to TRBJ2-5; 11 bases line up with TRBD2. Per the germline V gene, CDR1 is ENHRY and CDR2 is SYGVKD. This CDR3 is built from 19 residues. V trimming: 0 bases; J trimming: 4 bases; junction bases outside the gene matches: 13. The CDR3 nucleotides read TGTGCCATCAGTGAGTCGAGTCTACTAGCGGGGGCCTCGATAGAGACCCAGTACTTC. Amino acid sequence: CAISESSLLAGASIETQYF.

This chain links TRBV11-2 with TRBJ2-5; 9 nucleotides align to TRBD1. J gave up 5 bases and V 3 bases, and 4 bases lay outside the gene matches. CDR3 length: 14 residues. Germline CDR1 reads SGHAT; CDR2 reads FQNNGV. In nucleotides, the CDR3 is TGTGCCAGCAGCTTTACAGGGGGCGCGGAGACCCAGTACTTC. This translates into CASSFTGGAETQYF.

The J gene is TRBJ1-4, the V gene TRBV6-5; D gene unclear. The CDR3 extends over 15 amino acids. Deletions cut 0 bases from V and 7 bases from J, with 12 bases between. Germline values: CDR1 MNHEY, CDR2 SVGAGI. CDR3 bases: TGTGCCAGCAGTTACTCCACGGGGAACTCTGAAAAACTGTTTTTT. It codes for CASSYSTGNSEKLFF.

This clone was observed at least ten times. The rearrangement uses TRBV7-9 and TRBJ1-1; D may be TRBD1 (6 bases). Between the trimmed V and J ends, which lost 5 bases and 0 bases, there was a span of 16 bases. CDR1 and CDR2 (germline): SEHNR, FQNEAQ (reference sequence). The CDR3 loop spans 16 amino acids. The CDR3 is CASSNSTGVMNTEAFF. CDR3 DNA sequence: TGTGCCAGCAGCAATTCGACAGGCGTAATGAACACTGAAGCTTTCTTT. Variable domain in full (rest from reference TRBV7-9 and TRBJ1-1): DTGVSQNPRHKITKRGQNVTFRCDPISEHNRLYWYRQTLGQGPEFLTYFQNEAQLEKSRLLSDRFSAERPKGSFSTLEIQRTEQGDSAMYLCASSNSTGVMNTEAFFGQGTRLTVV.

This clone was detected a few times. This chain uses TRBV5-1 with TRBJ2-1, with a tentative D call TRBD1 (6 bases). The germline gives CDR1 SGHRS, CDR2 YFSETQ. This CDR3 has 15 residues. V gave up 2 bases and J gave up 7 bases, with 16 bases separating them. In nucleotides, the CDR3 is TGCGCCAGCAGCTTCTCAGGGACACGTATGAATGAGCAGTTCTTC. Amino acid sequence: CASSFSGTRMNEQFF. The whole variable domain, filled in from reference TRBV5-1 and TRBJ2-1, reads KAGVTQTPRYLIKTRGQQVTLSCSPISGHRSVSWYQQTPGQGLQFLFEYFSETQRNKGNFPGRFSGRQFSNSRSEMNVSTLELGDSALYLCASSFSGTRMNEQFFGPGTRLTVL.

This clone has only one observation. The chain recombines TRBV7-2 with TRBJ2-7; D is undetermined. The germline V gene has CDR1 SGHTA and CDR2 FQGNSA. This CDR3 spans 13 amino acids. V was cut by 1 base and J by 3 bases, with 7 bases left in between. CDR3 amino acids: CASSLERSYEQYF. Written as DNA, the CDR3 is TGTGCCAGCAGCTTAGAACGGAGCTACGAGCAGTACTTC.

The V call is TRBV6-5, the J call TRBJ2-2, with 11 bases that match TRBD2. J gave up 5 bases and V 5 bases, and 4 bases lay outside the gene matches. CDR3 size: 15 residues. Germline lookup yields CDR1 MNHEY and CDR2 SVGAGI. The CDR3 protein is CASSRLAGRTGELFF. The CDR3 region has the DNA TGTGCCAGCAGTAGACTAGCGGGAAGGACCGGGGAGCTGTTTTTT.

The gene calls are TRBV27 and TRBJ2-3, with D perhaps given as TRBD1 or TRBD2 (5 bases each). Germline V lookup: CDR1 MNHEY, CDR2 SMNVEV (reference sequence). V was clipped by 4 bases and J by 6 bases, with 8 bases between them. This CDR3 is built from 12 residues. In DNA, the CDR3 is TGTGCCAGCAGTTCCGGGACGGATACGCAGTATTTT. Translating it yields CASSSGTDTQYF.

The rearrangement uses TRBV7-2 and TRBJ1-5; D possibly corresponds to TRBD1 (5 bases). CDR1 is SGHTA and CDR2 is FQGNSA in the germline V gene. V was trimmed by 5 bases and J by 1 base, leaving 18 bases between them. The CDR3 spans 17 residues. The CDR3, as DNA: TGTGCCAGCAGCCCGACCTTTTCAGGGTCGAGCAATCAGCCCCAGCATTTT. Translated, it gives CASSPTFSGSSNQPQHF.

This clone occurred once. The V and J genes are TRBV6-5 and TRBJ1-1; D unclear. The CDR3 is made up of 11 amino acids. Germline V CDR1 and CDR2: MNHEY, SVGAGI. Between the trimmed V and J ends, which lost 8 bases and 1 base, there was a span of 5 bases. CDR3 amino acids: CASRENTEAFF. CDR3 sequence (DNA): TGTGCCAGCCGGGAGAACACTGAAGCTTTCTTT.

The chain has TRBV5-4 and TRBJ1-2, with 12 bases matching TRBD1. The CDR3 covers 16 residues. V shed 4 bases, J shed 0 bases, and the junction held 4 bases outside the gene matches. Looked up from germline, CDR1 is SGHNT and CDR2 is YYREEE (reference sequence). For the CDR3, the DNA is TGTGCCAGCAGCCCGGGACAGGGGGCATCTAACTATGGCTACACCTTC. Translated: CASSPGQGASNYGYTF.

The chain carries TRBV9 and TRBJ1-2, with D tentatively TRBD1 (5 bases). Trimming took off 6 bases at V and 4 bases at J, with 13 bases between the two ends. The CDR3 loop spans 13 amino acids. Germline-derived CDR1 and CDR2 are SGDLS and YYNGEE. CDR3 nucleotide sequence: TGTGCCAGCAACCCAAGACAGATCTATGGCTACACCTTC. It encodes CASNPRQIYGYTF.